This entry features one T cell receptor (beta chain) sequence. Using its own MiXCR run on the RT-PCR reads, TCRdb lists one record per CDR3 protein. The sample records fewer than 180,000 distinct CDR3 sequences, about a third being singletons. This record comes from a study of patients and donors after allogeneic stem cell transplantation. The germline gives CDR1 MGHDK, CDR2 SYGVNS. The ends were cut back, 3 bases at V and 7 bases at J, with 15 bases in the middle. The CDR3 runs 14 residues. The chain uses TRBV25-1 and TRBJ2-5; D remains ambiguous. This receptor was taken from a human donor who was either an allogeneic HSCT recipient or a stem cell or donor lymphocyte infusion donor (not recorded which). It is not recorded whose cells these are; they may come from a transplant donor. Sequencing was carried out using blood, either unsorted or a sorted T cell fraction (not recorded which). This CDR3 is CASSELHLKGTQYF. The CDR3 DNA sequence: TGTGCCAGCAGTGAGTTACACCTAAAAGGGACCCAGTACTTC. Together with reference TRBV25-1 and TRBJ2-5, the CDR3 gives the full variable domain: EADIYQTPRYLVIGTGKKITLECSQTMGHDKMYWYQQDPGMELHLIHYSYGVNSTEKGDLSSESTVSRIRTEHFPLTLESARPSHTSQYLCASSELHLKGTQYFGPGTRLLVL.